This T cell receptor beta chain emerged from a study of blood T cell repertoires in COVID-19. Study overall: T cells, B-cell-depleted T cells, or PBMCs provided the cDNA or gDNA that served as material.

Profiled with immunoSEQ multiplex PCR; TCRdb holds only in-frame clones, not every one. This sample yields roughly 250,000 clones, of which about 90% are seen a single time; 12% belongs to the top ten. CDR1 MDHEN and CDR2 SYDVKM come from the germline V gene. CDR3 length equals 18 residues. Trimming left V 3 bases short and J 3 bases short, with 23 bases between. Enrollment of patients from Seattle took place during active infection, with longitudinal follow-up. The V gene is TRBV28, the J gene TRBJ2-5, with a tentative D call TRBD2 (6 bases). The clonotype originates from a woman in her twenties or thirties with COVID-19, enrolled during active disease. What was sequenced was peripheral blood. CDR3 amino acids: CASSFFRDSAGLEETQYF. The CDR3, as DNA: TGTGCCAGCAGTTTCTTTCGGGATTCAGCGGGCTTAGAAGAGACCCAGTACTTC.